This T cell receptor (beta chain) was identified in a study of cytomegalovirus exposure and HLA in healthy donors. Study observations and caveats: In a later analysis, TCR beta V- and J-gene trimming was associated with a missense DCLRE1C variant. Rare sequences made up most TCRs, while some public TCRs were found in many donors.

13 Jbeta primers and 60 Vbeta primers were used for the PCR. Generated by immunoSEQ multiplex PCR, the TCRdb table keeps only in-frame clones and is missing some. This repertoire shows some 130,000 clones, about 80% found once; its top ten account for 2% to 2.5%. J gave up 1 base and V 7 bases, and 7 bases lay outside the gene matches. Germline values: CDR1 ENHRY, CDR2 SYGVKD. The CDR3 is 15 amino acids. About this clone: The antigen remains undetermined.

This chain uses TRBV10-3 with TRBJ1-3; the match to TRBD1 covers 7 bases. The receptor comes from a man aged 25-45 years in good health and CMV-seronegative. Input material: PBMCs. The CDR3 DNA sequence: TGTGCCATCAAAGGACAGGCTACATCTGGAAACACCATATATTTT. Protein product: CAIKGQATSGNTIYF.